This TCR beta chain is drawn from a study of PD-1 blockade in classical Hodgkin lymphoma. Sequencing used immunoSEQ multiplex PCR; TCRdb keeps in-frame clones, though not all of them. The sample gives 80,000 to 100,000 clones, roughly 76% of which show up once; 16% is in the top ten. All patients relapsed after autologous stem cell transplantation, and brentuximab vedotin exposure varied. There are 14 residues in the CDR3. Trimming shortened V by 0 bases and J by 7 bases, and 10 bases separated the two germline ends. The germline gives CDR1 SGHKS, CDR2 YYEKEE (reference sequence). The chain has TRBV5-5 and TRBJ1-4; D is ambiguous. This sequence was found in a human donor with classical Hodgkin lymphoma. The sequences come from peripheral blood mononuclear cells (PBMCs), collected before the second cycle of nivolumab. Here the CDR3 reads CASSLGPGSEKLFF. CDR3 DNA sequence: TGTGCCAGCAGCTTGGGCCCAGGATCTGAAAAACTGTTTTTT.